This TCR beta chain was identified during a study of control samples from healthy donors and cancer patients. Trimming cost V 2 bases and J 6 bases; bases outside gene matches: 8. Germline V gene lookup returns CDR1 SGHNT and CDR2 YYREEE (reference sequence). The CDR3 is made up of 15 amino acids. The repertoire was sequenced with immunoSEQ multiplex PCR; TCRdb's copy has only in-frame clones and lacks some. The sample yields roughly 88,000 clones, 85% to 95% seen once. The sequence came from a man aged 18 to 30 in good health. The material sequenced was blood. The rearrangement uses TRBV5-4 and TRBJ2-3, with TRBD2 identical over 8 bases. The CDR3 protein is CASSFRGGGEDTQYF. The CDR3 bases are TGTGCCAGCAGCTTTCGGGGGGGCGGGGAGGATACGCAGTATTTT.